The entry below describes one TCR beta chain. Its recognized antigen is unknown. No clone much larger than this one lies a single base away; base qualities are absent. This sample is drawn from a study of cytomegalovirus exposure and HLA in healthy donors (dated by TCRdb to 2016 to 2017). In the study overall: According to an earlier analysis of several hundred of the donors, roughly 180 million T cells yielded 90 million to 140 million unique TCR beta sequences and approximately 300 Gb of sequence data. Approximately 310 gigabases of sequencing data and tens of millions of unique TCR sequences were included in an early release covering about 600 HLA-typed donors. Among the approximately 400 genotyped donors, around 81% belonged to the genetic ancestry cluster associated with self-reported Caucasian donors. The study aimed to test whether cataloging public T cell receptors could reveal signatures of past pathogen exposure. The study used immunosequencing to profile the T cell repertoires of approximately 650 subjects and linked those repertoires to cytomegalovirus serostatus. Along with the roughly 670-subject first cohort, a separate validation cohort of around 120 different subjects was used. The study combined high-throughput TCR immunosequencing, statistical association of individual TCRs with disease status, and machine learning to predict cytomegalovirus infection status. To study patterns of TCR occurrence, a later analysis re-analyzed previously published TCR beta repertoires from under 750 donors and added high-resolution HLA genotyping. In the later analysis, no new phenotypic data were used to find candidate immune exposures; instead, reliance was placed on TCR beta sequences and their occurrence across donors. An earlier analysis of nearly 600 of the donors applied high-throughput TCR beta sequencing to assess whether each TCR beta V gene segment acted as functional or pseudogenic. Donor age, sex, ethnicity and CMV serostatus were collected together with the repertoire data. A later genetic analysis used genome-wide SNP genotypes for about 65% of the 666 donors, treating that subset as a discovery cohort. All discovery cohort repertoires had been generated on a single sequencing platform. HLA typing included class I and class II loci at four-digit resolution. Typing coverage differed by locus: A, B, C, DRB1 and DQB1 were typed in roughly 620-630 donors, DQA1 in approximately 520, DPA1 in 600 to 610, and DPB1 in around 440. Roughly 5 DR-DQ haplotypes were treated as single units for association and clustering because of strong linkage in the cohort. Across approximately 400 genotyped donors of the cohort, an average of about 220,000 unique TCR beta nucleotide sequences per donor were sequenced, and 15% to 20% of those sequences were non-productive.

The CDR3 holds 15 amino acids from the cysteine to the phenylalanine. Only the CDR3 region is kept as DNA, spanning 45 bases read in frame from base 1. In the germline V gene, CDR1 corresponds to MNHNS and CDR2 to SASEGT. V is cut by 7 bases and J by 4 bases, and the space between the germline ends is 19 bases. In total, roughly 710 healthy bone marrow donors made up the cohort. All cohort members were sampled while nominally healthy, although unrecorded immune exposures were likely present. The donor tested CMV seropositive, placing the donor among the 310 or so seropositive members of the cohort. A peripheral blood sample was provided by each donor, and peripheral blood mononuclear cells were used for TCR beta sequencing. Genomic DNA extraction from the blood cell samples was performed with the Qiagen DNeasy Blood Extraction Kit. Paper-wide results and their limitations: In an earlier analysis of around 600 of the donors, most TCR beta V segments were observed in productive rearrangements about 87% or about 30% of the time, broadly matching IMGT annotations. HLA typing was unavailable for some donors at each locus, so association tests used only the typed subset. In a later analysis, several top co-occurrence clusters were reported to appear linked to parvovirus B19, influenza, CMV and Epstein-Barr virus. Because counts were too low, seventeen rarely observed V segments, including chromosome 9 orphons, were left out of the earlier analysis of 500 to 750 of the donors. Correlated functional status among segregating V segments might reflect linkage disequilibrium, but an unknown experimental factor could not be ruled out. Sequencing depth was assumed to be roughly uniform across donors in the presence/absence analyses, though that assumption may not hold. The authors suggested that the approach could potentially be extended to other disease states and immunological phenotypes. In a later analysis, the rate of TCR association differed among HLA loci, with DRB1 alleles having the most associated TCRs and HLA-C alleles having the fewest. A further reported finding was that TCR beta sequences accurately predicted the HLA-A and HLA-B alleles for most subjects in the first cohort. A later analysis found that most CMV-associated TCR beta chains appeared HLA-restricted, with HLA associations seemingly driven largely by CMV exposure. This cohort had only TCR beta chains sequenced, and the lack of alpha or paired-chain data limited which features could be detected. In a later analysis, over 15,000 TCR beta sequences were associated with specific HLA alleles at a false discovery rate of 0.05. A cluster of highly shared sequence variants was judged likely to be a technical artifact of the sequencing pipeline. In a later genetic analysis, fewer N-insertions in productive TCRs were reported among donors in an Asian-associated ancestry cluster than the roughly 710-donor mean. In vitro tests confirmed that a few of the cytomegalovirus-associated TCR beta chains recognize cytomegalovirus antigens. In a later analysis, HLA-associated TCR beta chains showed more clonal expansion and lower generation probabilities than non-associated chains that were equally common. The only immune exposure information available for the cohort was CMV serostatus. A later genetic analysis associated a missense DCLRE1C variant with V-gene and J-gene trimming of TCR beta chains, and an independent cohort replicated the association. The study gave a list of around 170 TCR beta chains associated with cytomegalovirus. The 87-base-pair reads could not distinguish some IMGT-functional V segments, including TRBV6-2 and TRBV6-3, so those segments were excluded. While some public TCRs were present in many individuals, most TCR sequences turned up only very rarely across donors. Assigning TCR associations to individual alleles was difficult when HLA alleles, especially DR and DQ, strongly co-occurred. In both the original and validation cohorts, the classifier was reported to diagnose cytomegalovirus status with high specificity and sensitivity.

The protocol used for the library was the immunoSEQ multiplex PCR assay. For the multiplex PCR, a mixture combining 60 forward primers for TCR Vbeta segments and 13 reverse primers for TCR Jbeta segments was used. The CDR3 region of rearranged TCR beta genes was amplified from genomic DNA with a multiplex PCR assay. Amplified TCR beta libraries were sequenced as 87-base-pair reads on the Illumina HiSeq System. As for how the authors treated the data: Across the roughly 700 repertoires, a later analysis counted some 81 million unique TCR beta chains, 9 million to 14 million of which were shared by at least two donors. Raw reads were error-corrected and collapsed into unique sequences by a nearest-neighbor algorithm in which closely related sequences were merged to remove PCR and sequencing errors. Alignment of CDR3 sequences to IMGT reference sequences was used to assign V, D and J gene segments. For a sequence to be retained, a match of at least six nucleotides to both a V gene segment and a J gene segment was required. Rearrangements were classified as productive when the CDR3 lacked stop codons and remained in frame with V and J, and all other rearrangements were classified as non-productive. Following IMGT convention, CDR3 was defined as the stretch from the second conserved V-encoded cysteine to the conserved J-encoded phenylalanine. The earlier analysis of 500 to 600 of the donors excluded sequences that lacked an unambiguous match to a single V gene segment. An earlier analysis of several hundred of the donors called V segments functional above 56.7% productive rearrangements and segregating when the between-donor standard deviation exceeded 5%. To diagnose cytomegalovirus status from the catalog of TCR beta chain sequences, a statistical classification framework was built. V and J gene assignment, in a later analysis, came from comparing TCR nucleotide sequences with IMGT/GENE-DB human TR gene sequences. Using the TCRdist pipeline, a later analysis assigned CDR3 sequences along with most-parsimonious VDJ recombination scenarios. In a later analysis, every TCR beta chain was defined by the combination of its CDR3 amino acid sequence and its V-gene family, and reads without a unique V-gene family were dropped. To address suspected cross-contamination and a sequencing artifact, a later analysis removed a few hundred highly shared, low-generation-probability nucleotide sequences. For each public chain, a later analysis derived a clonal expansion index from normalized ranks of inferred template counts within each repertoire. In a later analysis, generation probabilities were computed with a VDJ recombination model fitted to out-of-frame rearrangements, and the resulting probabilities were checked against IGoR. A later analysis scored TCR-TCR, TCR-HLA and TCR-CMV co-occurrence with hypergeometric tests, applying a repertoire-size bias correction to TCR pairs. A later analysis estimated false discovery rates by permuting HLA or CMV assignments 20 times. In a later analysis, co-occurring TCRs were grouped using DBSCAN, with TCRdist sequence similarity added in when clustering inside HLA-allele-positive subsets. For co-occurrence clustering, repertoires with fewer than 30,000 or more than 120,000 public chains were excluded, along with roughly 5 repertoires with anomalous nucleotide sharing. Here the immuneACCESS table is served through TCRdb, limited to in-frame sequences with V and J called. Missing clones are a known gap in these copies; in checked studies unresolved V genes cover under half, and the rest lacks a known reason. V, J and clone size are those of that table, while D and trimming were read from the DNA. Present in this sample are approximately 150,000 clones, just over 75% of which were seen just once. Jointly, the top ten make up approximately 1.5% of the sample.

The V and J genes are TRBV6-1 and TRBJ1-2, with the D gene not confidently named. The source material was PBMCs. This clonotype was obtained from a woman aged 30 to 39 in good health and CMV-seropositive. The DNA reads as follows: TGTGCCAGCACAGAGGCAGGAGGTAGAATCTATGGCTACACCTTC. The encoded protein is CASTEAGGRIYGYTF.